The sample holds a few counts of the clone carrying this T cell receptor (beta chain). Its specificity is not known. The time point was: healthy volunteer bleed at 2 weeks. Unfractionated whole blood yielded total RNA. Unique molecular identifiers were linked by the library to individual cDNA molecules. In the source study's methods: With a range of roughly 20,000 to 750,000, the median per sample was roughly 95,000 TCRs. TCRdb reanalysed the RACE reads using MiXCR and keeps one entry per CDR3 protein. TCRdb assigned the V and J calls; the authors' analysis was not used. The table lists over 85,000 distinct CDR3 sequences, about 8.7% of them singletons. This record belongs to a study of human T cells and chemical hapten exposure. Study details: Largely, small differences in pooled library volume made per-sample TCR yields vary.

Findings and limits, study-wide: TCRs exceeding a frequency of 1 in 1000 stayed unchanged under DPC sensitization.

This receptor was obtained from a female donor in good health. Some clones in this sample may be carry-over from other donors' samples. The sample taken for sequencing was whole blood.

The CDR3 region has the DNA TGCGCCAGTACCCGAGACAGGGTCGGCTCCTACAATGAGCAGTTCTTC. This encodes CASTRDRVGSYNEQFF. The V call is TRBV5-1, the J call TRBJ2-1; 7 bases agree with TRBD1. Germline V lookup: CDR1 SGHRS, CDR2 YFSETQ. This CDR3 comprises 16 residues. The V gene end was trimmed by 8 bases and the J gene end by 0 bases; junction bases not matched to a gene: 11.